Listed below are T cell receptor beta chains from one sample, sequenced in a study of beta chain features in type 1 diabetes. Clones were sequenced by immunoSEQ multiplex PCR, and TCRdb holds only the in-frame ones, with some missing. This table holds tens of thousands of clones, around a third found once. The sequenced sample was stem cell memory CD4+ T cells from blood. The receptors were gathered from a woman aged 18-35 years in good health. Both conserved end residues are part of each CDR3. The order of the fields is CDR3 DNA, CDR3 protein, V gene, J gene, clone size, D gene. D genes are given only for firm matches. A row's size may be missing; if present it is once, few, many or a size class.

CDR3 DNA: TGCGCCAGCAGCTTGACCGAGAGCTCCTACAATGAGCAGTTCTTC
CDR3 protein: CASSLTESSYNEQFF
V gene: TRBV5-1
J gene: TRBJ2-1
clone size: few
D gene: .

CDR3 DNA: TGTGCCAGCAGCCTTGGACTAGCGGGGGGACCCTATGAGACCCAGTACTTC
CDR3 protein: CASSLGLAGGPYETQYF
V gene: TRBV7-3
J gene: TRBJ2-5
clone size: .
D gene: TRBD2

CDR3 DNA: TGTGCCAGTAGTACTCGGACAGGATACTCTGGGGCCAACGTCCTGACTTTC
CDR3 protein: CASSTRTGYSGANVLTF
V gene: TRBV19
J gene: TRBJ2-6
clone size: .
D gene: TRBD1

CDR3 DNA: TGTGCCTGGAGTGTTCCGGGACACCGGAACACTGAAGCTTTCTTT
CDR3 protein: CAWSVPGHRNTEAFF
V gene: TRBV30
J gene: TRBJ1-1
clone size: .
D gene: .

CDR3 DNA: TGTGCCAGCAGCTCCAAGACAGGGGGTTCTAGCACAGATACGCAGTATTTT
CDR3 protein: CASSSKTGGSSTDTQYF
V gene: TRBV5-4
J gene: TRBJ2-3
clone size: .
D gene: TRBD1

CDR3 DNA: TGCGCCAGCAGCCAATTACTTAGACTAGCGGGAGTAGAAGATACGCAGTATTTT
CDR3 protein: CASSQLLRLAGVEDTQYF
V gene: TRBV4-1
J gene: TRBJ2-3
clone size: .
D gene: TRBD2

CDR3 DNA: TGTGCCAGTAGTATGATAGCGGGGGGAACCTACAATGAGCAGTTCTTC
CDR3 protein: CASSMIAGGTYNEQFF
V gene: TRBV19
J gene: TRBJ2-1
clone size: .
D gene: TRBD2

CDR3 DNA: TGTGCCAGCAGCTCGGCGGGTTTAGGAAGAGAGACCCAGTACTTC
CDR3 protein: CASSSAGLGRETQYF
V gene: TRBV5-4
J gene: TRBJ2-5
clone size: .
D gene: .

CDR3 DNA: TGTGCCAGCAGCCCGAGGACAGGGGCAGAGACCCAGTACTTC
CDR3 protein: CASSPRTGAETQYF
V gene: TRBV11-2
J gene: TRBJ2-5
clone size: .
D gene: TRBD1

CDR3 DNA: TGTGCCTGGAGGCTACAGGGGGGAGGCTACACCTTC
CDR3 protein: CAWRLQGGGYTF
V gene: TRBV30
J gene: TRBJ1-2
clone size: .
D gene: TRBD1

CDR3 DNA: TGTGCCAGTAGTCGAAACAGGGGAACTGAAGCTTTCTTT
CDR3 protein: CASSRNRGTEAFF
V gene: TRBV19
J gene: TRBJ1-1
clone size: .
D gene: TRBD1

CDR3 DNA: TGTGCCAGCAGCCCCCGACAGGGTCACTATGGCTACACCTTC
CDR3 protein: CASSPRQGHYGYTF
V gene: TRBV7-9
J gene: TRBJ1-2
clone size: few
D gene: TRBD1

CDR3 DNA: TGCGCCAGCAGCATGAGCGGGGATACGCAGTATTTT
CDR3 protein: CASSMSGDTQYF
V gene: TRBV4-3
J gene: TRBJ2-3
clone size: .
D gene: .

CDR3 DNA: TGTGCCAGCTCACCGCGACAGCAAGAGACCCAGTACTTC
CDR3 protein: CASSPRQQETQYF
V gene: TRBV18
J gene: TRBJ2-5
clone size: .
D gene: .

CDR3 DNA: TGTGCCAGCAGTCAGCAGGCGGAGACCCAGTACTTC
CDR3 protein: CASSQQAETQYF
V gene: TRBV6-6
J gene: TRBJ2-5
clone size: .
D gene: .

CDR3 DNA: TGTGCCAGCAGTGAGGAGGCAGCCCAAGAGACCCAGTACTTC
CDR3 protein: CASSEEAAQETQYF
V gene: TRBV2
J gene: TRBJ2-5
clone size: .
D gene: .

CDR3 DNA: TGTGCCTGGAGTCTCTCAGGGGCGCAAGATACGCAGTATTTT
CDR3 protein: CAWSLSGAQDTQYF
V gene: TRBV30
J gene: TRBJ2-3
clone size: once
D gene: .

CDR3 DNA: TGTGCCAGCAGCTTAGCGCGAGGATACTATGGCTACACCTTC
CDR3 protein: CASSLARGYYGYTF
V gene: TRBV7-2
J gene: TRBJ1-2
clone size: few
D gene: .

CDR3 DNA: TGTGCCAGCAGCCTAATGGGCTTGAATCAGCCCCAGCATTTT
CDR3 protein: CASSLMGLNQPQHF
V gene: TRBV27
J gene: TRBJ1-5
clone size: .
D gene: .

CDR3 DNA: TGCAGCGCCTCCGGACAGGGGAGCTATGGCTACACCTTC
CDR3 protein: CSASGQGSYGYTF
V gene: TRBV29-1
J gene: TRBJ1-2
clone size: .
D gene: TRBD1

CDR3 DNA: TGCGCCAGCAGCTTGGCCTTGGGACTAGCGGGACCCGTGGCGGCGCCGTACTTC
CDR3 protein: CASSLALGLAGPVAAPYF
V gene: TRBV5-1
J gene: TRBJ2-7
clone size: few
D gene: TRBD2

CDR3 DNA: TGTGCCAGCAGTGCGTGGACAGGGGAAGAGACCCAGTACTTC
CDR3 protein: CASSAWTGEETQYF
V gene: TRBV27
J gene: TRBJ2-5
clone size: .
D gene: TRBD1

CDR3 DNA: TGTGCCAGCTCACCACCAGGGGCGCAAGAGACCCAGTACTTC
CDR3 protein: CASSPPGAQETQYF
V gene: TRBV18
J gene: TRBJ2-5
clone size: few
D gene: .

CDR3 DNA: TGTGCCAGCAGCTTAGGGCGGGGATCTAGCTCCTACGAGCAGTACTTC
CDR3 protein: CASSLGRGSSSYEQYF
V gene: TRBV7-2
J gene: TRBJ2-7
clone size: few
D gene: .

CDR3 DNA: TGTGCCAGTACCAACCCCACAGGGGTGAACAATCAGCCCCAGCATTTT
CDR3 protein: CASTNPTGVNNQPQHF
V gene: TRBV19
J gene: TRBJ1-5
clone size: .
D gene: TRBD1

CDR3 DNA: TGCGCCAGCAGCTTCGCTAGCGGGAACACCGGGGAGCTGTTTTTT
CDR3 protein: CASSFASGNTGELFF
V gene: TRBV5-1
J gene: TRBJ2-2
clone size: few
D gene: TRBD2

CDR3 DNA: TGCGCCAGCAAGGGACTAGCGGGACCGGAGACCCAGTACTTC
CDR3 protein: CASKGLAGPETQYF
V gene: TRBV5-1
J gene: TRBJ2-5
clone size: once
D gene: TRBD2

CDR3 DNA: TGTGCCAGCAGGGGGAGAGGCCCGAACACCGGGGAGCTGTTTTTT
CDR3 protein: CASRGRGPNTGELFF
V gene: TRBV5-4
J gene: TRBJ2-2
clone size: .
D gene: .

CDR3 DNA: TGTGCCAGCTCACCAAGGACAGGCGAGAACACTGAAGCTTTCTTT
CDR3 protein: CASSPRTGENTEAFF
V gene: TRBV18
J gene: TRBJ1-1
clone size: few
D gene: TRBD1